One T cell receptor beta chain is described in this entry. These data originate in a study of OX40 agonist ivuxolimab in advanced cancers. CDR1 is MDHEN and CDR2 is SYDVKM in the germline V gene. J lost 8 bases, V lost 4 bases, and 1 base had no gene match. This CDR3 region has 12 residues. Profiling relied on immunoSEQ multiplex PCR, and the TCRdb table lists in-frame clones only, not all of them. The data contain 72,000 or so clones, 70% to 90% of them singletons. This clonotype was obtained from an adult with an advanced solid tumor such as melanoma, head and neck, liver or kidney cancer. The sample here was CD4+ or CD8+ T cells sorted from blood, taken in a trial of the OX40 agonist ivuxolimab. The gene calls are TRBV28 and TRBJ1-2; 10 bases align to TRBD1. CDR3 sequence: CASSSTGGGYTF. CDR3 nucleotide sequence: TGTGCCAGCAGTTCGACAGGGGGCGGCTACACCTTC.